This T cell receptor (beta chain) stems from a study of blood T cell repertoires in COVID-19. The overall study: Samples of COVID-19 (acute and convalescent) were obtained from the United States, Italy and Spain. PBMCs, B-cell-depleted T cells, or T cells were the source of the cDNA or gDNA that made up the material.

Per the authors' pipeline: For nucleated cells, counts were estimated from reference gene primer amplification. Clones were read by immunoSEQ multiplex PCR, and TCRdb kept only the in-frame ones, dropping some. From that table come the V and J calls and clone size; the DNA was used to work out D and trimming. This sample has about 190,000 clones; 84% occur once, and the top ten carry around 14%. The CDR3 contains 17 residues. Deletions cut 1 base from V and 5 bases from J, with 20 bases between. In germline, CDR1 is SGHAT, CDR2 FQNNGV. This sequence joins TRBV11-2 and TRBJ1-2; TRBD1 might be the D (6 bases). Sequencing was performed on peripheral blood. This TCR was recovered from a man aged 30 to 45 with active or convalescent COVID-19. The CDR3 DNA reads TGTGCCAGCAGCTTAGCCTGGATAGCGGGGGCGCCTTATGGCTACACCTTC. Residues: CASSLAWIAGAPYGYTF.